The subject of this entry is one TCR beta chain. The CDR3 loop spans 13 amino acids. Germline V gives CDR1 PRHDT, CDR2 FYEKMQ (reference sequence). After removal of 8 bases from V and 6 bases from J, the junction contained 9 bases not matched to a gene. The data stem from a study of blood T cell repertoires in COVID-19. As for the study in general: PBMCs, B-cell-depleted T cells, or T cells were the source of the cDNA or gDNA that made up the material.

Sequencing used immunoSEQ multiplex PCR; TCRdb keeps in-frame clones, though not all of them. The repertoire consists of hundreds of thousands of clones, with roughly four fifths occurring once and the leading ten covering around 2.5%. This clonotype originated in a woman aged 40 to 50 with active or convalescent COVID-19. Sequencing was carried out using peripheral blood. The chain combines TRBV13 with TRBJ1-2; 7 positions match TRBD1. The CDR3 protein is CASLPLTGDGYTF. CDR3 bases: TGTGCCAGCCTCCCATTAACAGGGGATGGCTACACCTTC. Supplemented by reference TRBV13 and TRBJ1-2, the full variable domain reads AAGVIQSPRHLIKEKRETATLKCYPIPRHDTVYWYQQGPGQDPQFLISFYEKMQSDKGSIPDRFSAQQFSDYHSELNMSSLELGDSALYFCASLPLTGDGYTFGSGTRLTVV.